This T cell receptor beta chain was retrieved from a study of control samples from healthy donors and cancer patients. Clones were sequenced by immunoSEQ multiplex PCR, and TCRdb holds only the in-frame ones, with some missing. The sample carries 78,000 or so clones, 70% to 90% recorded once. The CDR3 is 14 residues long. The V end was cut by 0 bases, the J end by 1 base, with 6 bases between. The germline CDR1 and CDR2 sequences are ENHRY and SYGVKD. This receptor was identified in a woman between 45 and 60 years old in good health. The sample comprised blood. The V gene is TRBV10-3, the J gene TRBJ1-1; D uncertain. CDR3 sequence reads: CAISESPENTEAFF. The DNA for the CDR3 is TGTGCCATCAGTGAGTCGCCAGAGAACACTGAAGCTTTCTTT.